This T cell receptor beta chain was identified in a study of blood T cell repertoires in COVID-19. Study in general: PBMCs, B-cell-depleted T cells, or T cells provided the cDNA or gDNA that made up the material.

J was trimmed by 2 bases and V by 5 bases; bases with no gene match: 8. The CDR3 is 16 residues long. Germline-derived CDR1 and CDR2 are LNHDA and SQIVND (reference sequence). Using immunoSEQ multiplex PCR, the repertoire was profiled, and TCRdb retains in-frame clones only, with some absent. The table has approximately 240,000 clones, 70% to 90% seen once. The chain recombines TRBV19 with TRBJ2-2, with 7 bases that match TRBD1. Sequencing was performed on peripheral blood. The sequence came from a woman aged 40-49 years who had recovered from COVID-19. Written as DNA, the CDR3 is TGTGCCAGTAGTCCCAGAGGGGGCCGAAACACCGGGGAGCTGTTTTTT. It yields the protein CASSPRGGRNTGELFF.